This T cell receptor (beta chain) was sequenced for a study of blood T cell repertoires in COVID-19 (dated by TCRdb to 2020 to 2021). Broadly, across the study: Samples from collaborators originated in the United States, Italy and Spain and spanned both the acute and convalescent phases of COVID-19. The material from the prospective study consisted of cDNA or gDNA derived from T cells, B-cell-depleted T cells, or PBMCs. Subjects who had been exposed to COVID-19, were actively infected with it, or had recovered from it provided the deeply sampled blood TCRbeta repertoires that made up the dataset. A freely available public database, intended as a resource for researchers studying the immune response to SARS-CoV-2, is where the repertoires were released. Samples came from the ongoing ImmuneRACE study (first 160 participants) plus 1,254 subjects from 6 global collaborators. Sample metadata almost always included a de-identified subject ID, COVID-19 status, age in years and sex. HLA class I and class II types, where available, came from metadata supplied by the sample provider rather than from assay-based typing.

The study at large found these results: The quantity of clinical and demographic metadata differed by source and by participant and was supplied without curation.

On this clone itself: The clone's antigen remains unknown. The input lacks base qualities; no much larger clone sits a single base away.

The CDR3, cysteine through phenylalanine, is 13 amino acids long. The sequence is cut down to CDR3 DNA, 39 bases in frame from base 1. The germline V gene provides CDR1 SGDLS and CDR2 YYNGEE. V loses 0 bases of germline sequence and J loses 10 bases, and the interval between the two ends is 11 bases. TCRbeta CDR3 regions were amplified from genomic DNA using the immunoSEQ Assay, a bias-controlled multiplex PCR. As for the original processing: The number of nucleated cells in each sample was estimated by amplification of reference gene primers within the assay. To quantify the absolute abundance of each unique TCRbeta CDR3 rearrangement, sequence reads were collapsed and filtered. For each sample, productive Simpson clonality was calculated by taking the square root of Simpson's diversity index across productive rearrangements. This immuneACCESS table, as held by TCRdb, lists in-frame sequences with V and J called but not all clones. Of the missing ones, under half trace to an unresolved V gene in checked studies; the others have no known cause. V and J calls and clone size are copied from that table; D and trimming were computed from the DNA. The sample records about 250,000 clones, about 87% of which are singletons. The ten largest clones take up over 3% of the sample.

In the prospective study, participants were roughly 18 to 100 years old, resided in under 30 geographic areas of the United States, and were enrolled through a virtual design. In the prospective study, cohorts were assigned on the basis of participant-reported clinical history obtained from a screening survey and a study questionnaire. A participant counted as exposed if, within 2 weeks of entering the study, that participant had been in contact with someone who had a PCR-confirmed or clinician-diagnosed COVID-19 case. Mobile phlebotomists in the prospective study collected whole blood, serum and a nasopharyngeal or oropharyngeal swab from every participant. Prospective study participants could optionally give additional blood draws and questionnaires over an approximately 2-month period. Before DNA extraction, blood samples from the prospective study were shipped at room temperature or frozen.

The TCR comes from a woman aged 40 to 50 who had been exposed to COVID-19. Source material: PBMCs or T cells enriched from blood (not recorded which). The chain was built from TRBV9 and TRBJ2-1; a weak D assignment points to TRBD2 (5 bases agree). The DNA reads as follows: TGTGCCAGCAGCGTAGATGCGGGTATGGAGCAGTTCTTC. This translates into CASSVDAGMEQFF.